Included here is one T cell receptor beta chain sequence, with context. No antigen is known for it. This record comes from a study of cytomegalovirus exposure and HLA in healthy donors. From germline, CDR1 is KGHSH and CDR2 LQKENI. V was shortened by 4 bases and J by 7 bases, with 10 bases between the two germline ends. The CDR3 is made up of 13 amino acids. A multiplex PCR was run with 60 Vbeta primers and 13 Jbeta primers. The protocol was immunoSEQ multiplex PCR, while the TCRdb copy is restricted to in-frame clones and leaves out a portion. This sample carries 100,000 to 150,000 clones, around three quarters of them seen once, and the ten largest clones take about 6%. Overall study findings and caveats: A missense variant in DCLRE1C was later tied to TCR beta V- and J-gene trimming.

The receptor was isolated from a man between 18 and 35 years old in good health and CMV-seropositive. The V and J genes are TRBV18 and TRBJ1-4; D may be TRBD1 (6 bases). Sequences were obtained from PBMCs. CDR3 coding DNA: TGTGCCAGCTCACAGGGGGTAGCTGAAAAACTGTTTTTT. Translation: CASSQGVAEKLFF.